Below, 28 T cell receptor beta chains from the same sample are listed, as sequenced in a study of blood T cell repertoires in COVID-19. Clones were read by immunoSEQ multiplex PCR, and TCRdb kept only the in-frame ones, dropping some. This table has approximately 280,000 clones, over 75% appearing once. The sequenced sample consisted of peripheral blood. The receptors were gathered from a young man with active or convalescent COVID-19.

CDR3 nucleotide sequence: TGTGCCAGCAGTTTAGCGCGCCACCAGCAGTTCTTC. Translated, it gives CASSLARHQQFF. The chain links TRBV12-3 or TRBV12-4 to TRBJ2-1, with D uncertain. The CDR3 runs to 12 residues. V was trimmed by 0 bases and J by 11 bases, leaving 8 bases between them.

V is TRBV12-3 or TRBV12-4 and J is TRBJ2-1, with a weak D call TRBD2 (5 bases). This CDR3 region has 13 residues. With 3 bases removed from V and 5 bases from J, the gap between germline ends came to 8 bases. The CDR3 DNA is TGTGCCAGCAGTTTGAGGGCGAACAATGAGCAGTTCTTC. It specifies CASSLRANNEQFF.

CDR3 loop: CAISRRGGDEQFF. DNA of the CDR3: TGTGCCATCAGTCGGAGGGGGGGGGATGAGCAGTTCTTC. The chain is built from TRBV10-3 and TRBJ2-1, with D possibly TRBD2 on 7 matching bases. CDR1 is ENHRY and CDR2 is SYGVKD in the germline V gene. The V gene lost 5 bases and the J gene lost 8 bases, with 13 bases spanning the gap. The CDR3 is made up of 13 amino acids.

In regard to this clone: Additional DNA sequences in this sample encode the identical CDR3. The chain is built from TRBV5-1 and TRBJ2-1; D gene unclear. Germline CDR1 and CDR2: SGHRS and YFSETQ. V was shortened by 0 bases and J by 10 bases, with 8 bases between the two germline ends. The CDR3 has 12 amino acids. This CDR3 is CASSLVYGEQFF. CDR3 in DNA: TGCGCCAGCAGCTTGGTATACGGGGAGCAGTTCTTC.

The genes are TRBV5-1 and TRBJ1-4; a weak D match, TRBD1 (6 bases). This CDR3 region has 15 residues. CDR1 and CDR2 from the germline V gene are SGHRS and YFSETQ. Deletions cut 5 bases from V and 0 bases from J, with 11 bases between. The CDR3 region is CASRTGSTTNEKLFF. CDR3 bases: TGCGCCAGCAGAACAGGGAGCACAACTAATGAAAAACTGTTTTTT.

V gene TRBV29-1 combines with J gene TRBJ2-7; the match to TRBD2 covers 8 bases. Germline V gene data show CDR1 as SQVTM and CDR2 as ANQGSEA. Trimming cost V 6 bases and J 0 bases; bases outside gene matches: 7. The CDR3 is 14 amino acids. Here the CDR3 DNA reads TGCAGCGTCGGGGTAGCGGGGATCTCCTACGAGCAGTACTTC. It specifies CSVGVAGISYEQYF.

The chain has TRBV19 and TRBJ2-7, with TRBD2 identical over 11 bases. Germline CDR1 LNHDA, CDR2 SQIVND (reference sequence). The trim removed 5 bases at V and 3 bases at J, leaving 6 bases unmatched. The CDR3 is 15 residues long. The CDR3: CASSVTSGGYYEQYF. As DNA, the CDR3 is TGTGCCAGTAGTGTTACTAGCGGGGGATACTACGAGCAGTACTTC.

The chain carries TRBV7-8 and TRBJ1-2; D perhaps matches TRBD1 (6 bases). V was pared by 3 bases and J by 7 bases, with 12 bases between. The germline V gene encodes CDR1 SGHVS and CDR2 FQNEAQ. CDR3 length: 13 amino acids. As DNA, the CDR3 is TGTGCCAGCAGCTTGCCGCCAGGGGTTGGCTACACCTTC. Its translation: CASSLPPGVGYTF.

J is TRBJ1-2 and V is TRBV6-4; a weak D match, TRBD1 (5 bases). V was shortened by 0 bases and J by 8 bases, with 16 bases between the two germline ends. The CDR3 totals 15 residues. Germline CDR1 and CDR2: MRHNA and SNTAGT. The CDR3 nucleotides read TGTGCCAGCAGTGACTCGGCCGGTGGGGCCGGCGGCTACACCTTC. The encoded protein is CASSDSAGGAGGYTF.

The chain carries TRBV12-3 or TRBV12-4 and TRBJ1-1; D gene uncertain. The CDR3 contains 13 residues. The V end lost 1 base, the J end lost 5 bases, and 8 bases lay between the germline ends. The CDR3 DNA follows: TGTGCCAGCAGTTTAGAAGAGCCGACTGAAGCTTTCTTT. This translates into CASSLEEPTEAFF.

This clone was seen a single time. The J gene is TRBJ2-5, the V gene TRBV5-4, with D maybe TRBD2 (6 bases). The germline V gene has CDR1 SGHNT and CDR2 YYREEE (reference sequence). CDR3 length equals 14 residues. Trimming removed 4 bases from V and 3 bases from J, with 13 bases in between. CDR3 nucleotides: TGTGCCAGCAGCCCGCGGGACGGGGAAGAGACCCAGTACTTC. Its protein product is CASSPRDGEETQYF. The full variable domain, with the rest looked up from reference TRBV5-4 and TRBJ2-5, is ETGVTQSPTHLIKTRGQQVTLRCSSQSGHNTVSWYQQALGQGPQFIFQYYREEENGRGNFPPRFSGLQFPNYSSELNVNALELDDSALYLCASSPRDGEETQYFGPGTRLLVL.

This rearrangement joins TRBV9 to TRBJ2-1, with 14 bases fitting TRBD2. Unmatched junction bases numbered 4, after V lost 3 bases and J lost 5 bases. The CDR3 loop spans 16 amino acids. Looked up from germline, CDR1 is SGDLS and CDR2 is YYNGEE. This chain's CDR3 is CASSGGLAGGNNEQFF. The DNA of the CDR3 is TGTGCCAGCAGCGGAGGACTAGCGGGGGGAAACAATGAGCAGTTCTTC.

The V gene is TRBV5-6, the J gene TRBJ1-4; 9 bases fit TRBD1. This CDR3 comprises 14 residues. Trimming cost V 5 bases and J 5 bases; bases outside gene matches: 4. Germline assignment: CDR1 SGHDT and CDR2 YYEEEE. The CDR3 nucleotides read TGTGCCAGCAGTTTAGGACAGGGGAATGAAAAACTGTTTTTT. This translates into CASSLGQGNEKLFF. Combining the CDR3 with reference TRBV5-6 and TRBJ1-4 gives the whole variable domain DAGVTQSPTHLIKTRGQQVTLRCSPKSGHDTVSWYQQALGQGPQFIFQYYEEEERQRGNFPDRFSGHQFPNYSSELNVNALLLGDSALYLCASSLGQGNEKLFFGSGTQLSVL.

The chain uses TRBV9 and TRBJ1-6, with 8 bases lining up with TRBD1. After removal of 1 base from V and 6 bases from J, the junction contained 9 bases not matched to a gene. This CDR3 contains 17 residues. CDR1 and CDR2 from the germline V gene are SGDLS and YYNGEE. For the CDR3, the DNA is TGTGCCAGCAGCGTATTAACAGGGGGTACTCTTAATTCACCCCTCCACTTT. Residues: CASSVLTGGTLNSPLHF.

A single count supports this clone. V gene TRBV29-1 combines with J gene TRBJ2-3; 10 bases are shared with TRBD2. The germline V gene encodes CDR1 SQVTM and CDR2 ANQGSEA. The CDR3 length is 15 residues. V shed 6 bases, J shed 0 bases, and the junction held 6 bases outside the gene matches. The CDR3 here is CSVTASGGSTDTQYF. CDR3 coding DNA: TGCAGCGTGACGGCTAGCGGGGGTAGCACAGATACGCAGTATTTT.

This clone was seen just once. The rearrangement uses TRBV9 and TRBJ2-3; TRBD1 aligns across 8 bases. Germline V lookup: CDR1 SGDLS, CDR2 YYNGEE. There are 15 residues in the CDR3. The V segment lost 3 bases and the J segment 5 bases; nucleotides outside the gene matches: 8. The CDR3 here is CASSGYRGSGDTQYF. As DNA, the CDR3 is TGTGCCAGCAGCGGCTACAGGGGGTCGGGAGATACGCAGTATTTT.

This sequence joins TRBV6-5 and TRBJ1-4, with D unresolved. V was shortened by 3 bases and J by 8 bases, with 10 bases between the two germline ends. This CDR3 is built from 13 residues. The germline V gene has CDR1 MNHEY and CDR2 SVGAGI. CDR3 coding DNA: TGTGCCAGCAGTTATCCGGGTGAAGAAAAACTGTTTTTT. This gives the protein CASSYPGEEKLFF.

V is TRBV19 and J is TRBJ1-2; 7 bases align to TRBD1. This CDR3 spans 14 amino acids. The V and J ends lost 5 bases and 6 bases, in that order; junction bases with no gene match: 9. Germline V gives CDR1 LNHDA, CDR2 SQIVND (reference sequence). The CDR3 sequence is CASSGSLRGNGYTF. The CDR3 coding sequence is TGTGCCAGTAGTGGGTCCCTCAGGGGGAATGGCTACACCTTC. The full variable domain, in which reference TRBV19 and TRBJ1-2 provide the parts outside the CDR3, is DGGITQSPKYLFRKEGQNVTLSCEQNLNHDAMYWYRQDPGQGLRLIYYSQIVNDFQKGDIAEGYSVSREKKESFPLTVTSAQKNPTAFYLCASSGSLRGNGYTFGSGTRLTVV.

The rearrangement uses TRBV21-1 and TRBJ1-5. TRBV21-1 corresponds to a pseudogene. This CDR3 comprises 15 residues. The CDR3 protein is CASSKDADSNQPQHF. In nucleotides, the CDR3 is TGTGCCAGCAGCAAAGACGCGGATAGCAATCAGCCCCAGCATTTT.

This clone was found once. DNA of the CDR3: TGTGCCAGCAGCTCCTACGACTACGACGAGCAGTACTTC. Translated, it gives CASSSYDYDEQYF. The chain recombines TRBV7-2 with TRBJ2-7; a weak D match, TRBD2 (5 bases). V was pared by 4 bases and J by 5 bases, with 12 bases between. Germline V gives CDR1 SGHTA, CDR2 FQGNSA. This CDR3 contains 13 residues.

This chain uses TRBV5-1 with TRBJ2-3, with 8 bases matching TRBD1. The junction had 13 bases not matched to a gene; V was cut back by 5 bases and J by 8 bases. Germline loops: CDR1 SGHRS, CDR2 YFSETQ. The CDR3 consists of 15 residues. CDR3 nucleotide sequence: TGCGCCAGCAGGTCCCAAGGTGGGACAGGCCGTACGCAGTATTTT. Its translation is CASRSQGGTGRTQYF.

The chain carries TRBV7-9 and TRBJ2-2, with D possibly TRBD2 on 5 matching bases. Deletions cut 4 bases from V and 0 bases from J, with 12 bases between. Germline CDR1 reads SEHNR; CDR2 reads FQNEAQ (reference sequence). The CDR3 loop spans 16 amino acids. CDR3 sequence reads: CASSSTAGANTGELFF. The CDR3 nucleotides read TGTGCCAGCAGCTCAACGGCCGGGGCGAACACCGGGGAGCTGTTTTTT.

The chain has TRBV2 and TRBJ2-1; D not resolved. The CDR3 runs 16 residues. The ends were cut back, 0 bases at V and 1 base at J, with 10 bases in the middle. Per germline, CDR1 SNHLY and CDR2 FYNNEI. The CDR3 coding sequence is TGTGCCAGCAGTGAAGCCCCCGTAGAGTCCTACAATGAGCAGTTCTTC. Its protein is CASSEAPVESYNEQFF.

The genes are TRBV2 and TRBJ2-7, with D unresolved. The germline CDR1 and CDR2 sequences are SNHLY and FYNNEI. Trimming removed 5 bases from V and 0 bases from J, with 8 bases in between. The CDR3 covers 13 residues. The CDR3 protein is CASSPPSSYEQYF. In DNA form, the CDR3 reads TGTGCCAGCAGTCCTCCTAGCTCCTACGAGCAGTACTTC.

The V gene is TRBV7-3, the J gene TRBJ2-7, with 8 bases that match TRBD1. The CDR3 runs to 15 residues. Germline V gives CDR1 SGHTA, CDR2 FQGTGA. The J segment lost 4 bases and the V segment lost 4 bases, leaving 9 bases of the junction unmatched. CDR3 in amino acids: CASSSLPGGEYEQYF. The DNA of the CDR3 is TGTGCCAGCAGCTCATTACCAGGGGGCGAGTACGAGCAGTACTTC.

DNA of the CDR3: TGCGCCAGCAGCCAACAGGGTTCCGGGGAGCTGTTTTTT. It specifies CASSQQGSGELFF. The chain employs TRBV4-3 and TRBJ2-2; TRBD1 is a possible D gene (5 bases). CDR1 and CDR2 from the germline V gene are LGHNA and YSLEER. V gave up 2 bases and J gave up 6 bases, with 7 bases separating them. The CDR3 runs to 13 residues.

The chain couples TRBV10-3 to TRBJ2-7; a weak D match, TRBD1 (5 bases). V was shortened by 0 bases and J by 8 bases, with 20 bases between the two germline ends. CDR1 is ENHRY, CDR2 SYGVKD, per germline. The CDR3 runs to 16 residues. The DNA of the CDR3 is TGTGCCATCAGTGAGTCTTTGGCAAGGGGCGTAATGCAGCAGTACTTC. This gives the protein CAISESLARGVMQQYF.

The rearrangement joins TRBV4-3 to TRBJ2-3, with a possible D match to TRBD1 (6 bases). CDR1 LGHNA and CDR2 YSLEER come from the germline V gene. The V end lost 3 bases, the J end lost 3 bases, and 22 bases lay between the germline ends. The CDR3 consists of 18 residues. CDR3 region: CASSQGVIRDRLTDTQYF. CDR3 in DNA: TGCGCCAGCAGCCAGGGGGTTATTCGTGACAGGTTGACAGATACGCAGTATTTT.